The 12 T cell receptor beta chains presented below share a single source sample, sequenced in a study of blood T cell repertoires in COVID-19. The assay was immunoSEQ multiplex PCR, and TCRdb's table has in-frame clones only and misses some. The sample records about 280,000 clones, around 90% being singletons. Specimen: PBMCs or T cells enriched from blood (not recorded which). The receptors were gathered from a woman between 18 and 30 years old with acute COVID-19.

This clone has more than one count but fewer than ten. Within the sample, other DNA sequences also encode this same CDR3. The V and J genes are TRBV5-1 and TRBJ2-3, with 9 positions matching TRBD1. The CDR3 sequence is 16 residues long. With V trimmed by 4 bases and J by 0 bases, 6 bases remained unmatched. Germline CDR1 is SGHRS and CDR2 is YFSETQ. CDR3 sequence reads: CASSLGQGTSTDTQYF. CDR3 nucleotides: TGCGCCAGCAGCCTGGGACAGGGCACTAGCACAGATACGCAGTATTTT.

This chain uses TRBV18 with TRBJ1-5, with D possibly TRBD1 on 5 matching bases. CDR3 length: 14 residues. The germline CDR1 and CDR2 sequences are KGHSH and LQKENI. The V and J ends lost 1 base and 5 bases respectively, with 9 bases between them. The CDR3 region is CASSPLQGYQPQHF. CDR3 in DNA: TGTGCCAGCTCACCACTCCAGGGCTATCAGCCCCAGCATTTT.

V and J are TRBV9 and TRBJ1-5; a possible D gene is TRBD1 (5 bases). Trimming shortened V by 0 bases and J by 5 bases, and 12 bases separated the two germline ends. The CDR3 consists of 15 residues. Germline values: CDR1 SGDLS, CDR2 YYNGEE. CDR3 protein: CASSVGWGGDQPQHF. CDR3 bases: TGTGCCAGCAGCGTAGGTTGGGGGGGGGATCAGCCCCAGCATTTT. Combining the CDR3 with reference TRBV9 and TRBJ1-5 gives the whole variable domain DSGVTQTPKHLITATGQRVTLRCSPRSGDLSVYWYQQSLDQGLQFLIQYYNGEERAKGNILERFSAQQFPDLHSELNLSSLELGDSALYFCASSVGWGGDQPQHFGDGTRLSIL.

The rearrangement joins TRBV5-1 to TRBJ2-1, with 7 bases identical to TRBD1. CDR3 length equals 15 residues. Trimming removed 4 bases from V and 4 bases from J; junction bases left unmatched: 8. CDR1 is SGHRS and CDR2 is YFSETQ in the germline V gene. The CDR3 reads CASSTAGTAYNEQFF. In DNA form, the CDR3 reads TGCGCCAGCAGCACTGCCGGGACAGCTTACAATGAGCAGTTCTTC.

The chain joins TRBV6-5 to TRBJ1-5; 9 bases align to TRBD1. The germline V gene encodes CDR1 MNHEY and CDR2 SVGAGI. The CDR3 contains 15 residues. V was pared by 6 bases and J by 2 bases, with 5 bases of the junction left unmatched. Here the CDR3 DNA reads TGTGCCAGCAGATCGGGACAGGGAGGCAATCAGCCCCAGCATTTT. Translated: CASRSGQGGNQPQHF.

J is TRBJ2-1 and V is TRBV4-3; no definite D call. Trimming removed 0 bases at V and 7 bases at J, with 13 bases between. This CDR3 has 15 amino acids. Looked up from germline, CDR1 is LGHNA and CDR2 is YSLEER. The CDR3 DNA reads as TGCGCCAGCAGCCAAGATTCTTTGGGCTGGAATGAGCAGTTCTTC. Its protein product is CASSQDSLGWNEQFF.

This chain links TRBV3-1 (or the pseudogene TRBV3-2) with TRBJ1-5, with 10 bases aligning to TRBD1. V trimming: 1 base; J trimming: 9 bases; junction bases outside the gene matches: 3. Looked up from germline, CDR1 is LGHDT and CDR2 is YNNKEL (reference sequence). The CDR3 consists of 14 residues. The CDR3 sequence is CASSQGQGARPQHF. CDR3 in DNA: TGTGCCAGCAGCCAAGGACAGGGGGCGCGGCCCCAGCATTTT.

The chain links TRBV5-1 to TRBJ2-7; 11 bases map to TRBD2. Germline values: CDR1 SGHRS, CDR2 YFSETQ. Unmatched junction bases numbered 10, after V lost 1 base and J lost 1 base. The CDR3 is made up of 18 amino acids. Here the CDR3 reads CASSLLLTSGMLSYEQYF. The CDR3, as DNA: TGCGCCAGCAGCTTGTTATTGACTAGCGGGATGTTATCCTACGAGCAGTACTTC.

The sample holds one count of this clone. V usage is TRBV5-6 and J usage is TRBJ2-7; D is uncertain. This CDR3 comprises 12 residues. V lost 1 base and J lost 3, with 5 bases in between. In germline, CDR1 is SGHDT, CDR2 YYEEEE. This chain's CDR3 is CASSLRLYEQYF. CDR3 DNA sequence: TGTGCCAGCAGCTTGAGACTCTACGAGCAGTACTTC.

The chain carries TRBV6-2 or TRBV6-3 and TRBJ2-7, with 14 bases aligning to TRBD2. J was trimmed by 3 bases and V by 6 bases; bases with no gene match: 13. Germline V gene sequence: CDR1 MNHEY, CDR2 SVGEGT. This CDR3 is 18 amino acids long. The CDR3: CASSTTTGLAGEGYEQYF. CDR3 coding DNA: TGTGCCAGCAGCACAACTACGGGACTAGCGGGAGAAGGCTACGAGCAGTACTTC.

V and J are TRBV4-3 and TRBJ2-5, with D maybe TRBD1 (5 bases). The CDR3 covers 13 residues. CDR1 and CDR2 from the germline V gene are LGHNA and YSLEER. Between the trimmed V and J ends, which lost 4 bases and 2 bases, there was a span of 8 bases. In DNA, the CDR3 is TGCGCCAGCAGCCCCTACAGGCAAGAGACCCAGTACTTC. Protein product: CASSPYRQETQYF.

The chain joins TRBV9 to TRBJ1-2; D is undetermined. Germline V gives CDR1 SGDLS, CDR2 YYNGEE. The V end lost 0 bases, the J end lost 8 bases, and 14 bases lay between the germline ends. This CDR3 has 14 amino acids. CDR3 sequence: CASSVDLSSGGYTF. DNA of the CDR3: TGTGCCAGCAGCGTAGATTTGAGCTCGGGGGGCTACACCTTC.